The following is a T cell receptor beta chain sequence with its context. As yet, its antigen is unknown. The data originate from a study of OX40 agonist ivuxolimab in advanced cancers. Whole-study context: Patients were dosed intravenously with ivuxolimab at 0.01 to 10 mg/kg every 2 weeks. Of the patients, three showed partial responses, one with hepatocellular carcinoma and two with cutaneous melanoma.

Study observations and caveats: In CD8+ T cells, expanded clones were on average more numerous than in CD4+.

The assay was immunoSEQ multiplex PCR, and TCRdb's table has in-frame clones only and misses some. The sample yields approximately 61,000 clones, about 90% seen once. Germline CDR1 is MNHNY and CDR2 is SVGAGI (reference sequence). Trimming cost V 4 bases and J 2 bases, with 15 bases left between them. This CDR3 comprises 16 residues. Sequenced material: CD4+ or CD8+ T cells sorted from blood, taken in a trial of the OX40 agonist ivuxolimab. The gene calls are TRBV6-6 and TRBJ1-3, with D possibly matching TRBD1 (5 bases). The receptor's source is an adult with an advanced solid tumor such as melanoma, head and neck, liver or kidney cancer. The CDR3 DNA follows: TGTGCCAGCAGTTTACTTACAGTAGGGGCTGGAAACACCATATATTTT. Encoded protein: CASSLLTVGAGNTIYF.